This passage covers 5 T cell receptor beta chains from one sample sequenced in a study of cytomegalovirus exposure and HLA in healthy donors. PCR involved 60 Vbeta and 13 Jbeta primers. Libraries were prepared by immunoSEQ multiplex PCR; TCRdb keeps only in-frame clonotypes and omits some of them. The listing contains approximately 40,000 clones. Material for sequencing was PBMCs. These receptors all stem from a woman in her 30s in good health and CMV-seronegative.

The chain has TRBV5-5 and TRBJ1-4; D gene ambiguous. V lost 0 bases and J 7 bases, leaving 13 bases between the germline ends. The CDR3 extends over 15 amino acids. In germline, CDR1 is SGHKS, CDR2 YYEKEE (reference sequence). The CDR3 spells CASSLAGVGGEKLFF. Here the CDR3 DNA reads TGTGCCAGCAGCTTGGCAGGTGTAGGAGGTGAAAAACTGTTTTTT.

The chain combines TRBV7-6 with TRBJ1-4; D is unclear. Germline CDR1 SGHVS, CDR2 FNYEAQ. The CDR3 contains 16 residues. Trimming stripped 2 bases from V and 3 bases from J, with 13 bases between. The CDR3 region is CASSLSLGGANEKLFF. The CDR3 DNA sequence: TGTGCCAGCAGCTTAAGTTTGGGCGGGGCTAATGAAAAACTGTTTTTT.

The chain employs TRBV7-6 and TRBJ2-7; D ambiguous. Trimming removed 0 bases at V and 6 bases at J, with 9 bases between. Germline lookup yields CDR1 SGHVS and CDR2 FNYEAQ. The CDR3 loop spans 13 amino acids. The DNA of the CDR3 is TGTGCCAGCAGCTTAGCTCTCGGGTCCGAGCAGTACTTC. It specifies CASSLALGSEQYF.

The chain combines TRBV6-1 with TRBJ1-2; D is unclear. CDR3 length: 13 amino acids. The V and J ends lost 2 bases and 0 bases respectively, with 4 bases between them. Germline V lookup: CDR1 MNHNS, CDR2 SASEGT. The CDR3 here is CASSERANYGYTF. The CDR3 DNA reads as TGTGCCAGCAGTGAACGGGCTAACTATGGCTACACCTTC.

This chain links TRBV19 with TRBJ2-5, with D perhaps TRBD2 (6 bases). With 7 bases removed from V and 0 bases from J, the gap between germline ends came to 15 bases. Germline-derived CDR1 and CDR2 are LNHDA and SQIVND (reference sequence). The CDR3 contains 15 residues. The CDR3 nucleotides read TGTGCCAGTACCTCAGGAGGGGCTAACCAAGAGACCCAGTACTTC. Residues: CASTSGGANQETQYF.